Listed below are T cell receptor beta chains from one sample, sequenced in a study of spatial heterogeneity in lung cancer. MiXCR, run by TCRdb on the 5' RACE reads, gives a single entry per CDR3 protein. The repertoire has some 6,500 distinct CDR3 sequences, 3% to 3.5% of them found once; the top ten carry roughly 23%. The material was lung tumor tissue, obtained at surgery. The receptors derive from a male donor with early-stage non-small cell lung cancer. Both conserved end residues are part of each CDR3. Fields, in order: clone size, V gene, D gene, J gene, CDR3 DNA, CDR3 protein. A D gene is named only where the DNA matches it firmly. Not every row has a clone size; where given, it reads once, few, many or a size class.

many,TRBV9,TRBD2,TRBJ2-3,TGTGCCAGCAGCGTTACCTACAGCGGGGGGGACTTTTGGCGGGATACGCAGTATTTT,CASSVTYSGGDFWRDTQYF
many,TRBV19,TRBD2,TRBJ2-2,TGTGCCAGTAGTGAGACTAGCGGGACGAACACCGGGGAGCTGTTTTTT,CASSETSGTNTGELFF
many,TRBV19,TRBD2,TRBJ2-1,TGTGCCAGTAGCGGGGGACATGGACTAGCGGATTACAATGAGCAGTTCTTC,CASSGGHGLADYNEQFF
medium-sized,TRBV19,-,TRBJ1-2,TGTGCCACCCAAAACATCAAGGGTGTCGGCTACACCTTC,CATQNIKGVGYTF
medium-sized,TRBV7-9,TRBD2,TRBJ2-2,TGTGCCAGCAAAGGACTAGCGGGACCTGCCACCGGGGAGCTGTTTTTT,CASKGLAGPATGELFF
-,TRBV20-1,-,TRBJ2-3,TGCAGTGCCGGCCTTGTGGGGGGCTCGGGCACAGATACGCAGTATTTT,CSAGLVGGSGTDTQYF
medium-sized,TRBV3-1,TRBD2,TRBJ2-1,TGTGCCAGCAGCCAAGATCCTACGAGCGGGGGGAGCTCCTACAATGAGCAGTTCTTC,CASSQDPTSGGSSYNEQFF
many,TRBV7-2,TRBD2,TRBJ2-3,TGTGCCAGCAGCTTGAGCGGGAGGACTAGCACAGATACGCAGTATTTT,CASSLSGRTSTDTQYF
few,TRBV27,-,TRBJ1-5,TGTGCCACCTCCCCCCGGCCTAGCAATCAGCCCCAGCATTTT,CATSPRPSNQPQHF
many,TRBV7-8,-,TRBJ2-3,TGTGCCAGCAGCTTTGCGGACTCTGATACGCAGTATTTT,CASSFADSDTQYF
many,TRBV6-1,-,TRBJ1-2,TGTGCCAGCAGTGAAGTCGAGGGTCCACTACTCTATGGCTACACCTTC,CASSEVEGPLLYGYTF
medium-sized,TRBV7-6,-,TRBJ2-2,TGTGCCAGCAGCTCGTTGCGGGCGGAATACACCGGGGAGCTGTTTTTT,CASSSLRAEYTGELFF
-,TRBV7-2,-,TRBJ2-3,TGTGCCAGCAGCTTAGGACGCCGAGATACGCAGTATTTT,CASSLGRRDTQYF
medium-sized,TRBV12-5,TRBD1,TRBJ1-2,TGTGCTAGTGGTTTCGGGACAGGGGATGGCTACACCTTC,CASGFGTGDGYTF